What follows are 3 T cell receptor beta chains derived from one specimen sequenced in a study of radiation and T cells in renal cell carcinoma. The repertoire was sequenced with immunoSEQ multiplex PCR; TCRdb's copy has only in-frame clones and lacks some. Of approximately 150,000 clones listed, around nine tenths are singletons. Time point described: blood 4 weeks post-SBRT, at nephrectomy. Specified treatment: 15 Gy SBRT to primary tumor, nephrectomy 4 weeks later. Sequencing was performed on blood, taken from a patient whose treatment included radiotherapy and nephrectomy. The source of these receptors is a woman aged 50 to 60 with renal cell carcinoma.

The chain combines TRBV6-5 with TRBJ2-1; D gene uncertain. V dropped 9 bases and J dropped 0 bases, with 12 bases sitting between them. This CDR3 comprises 14 residues. The germline CDR1 and CDR2 sequences are MNHEY and SVGAGI. The CDR3 reads CASRLMSSYNEQFF. Here the CDR3 DNA reads TGTGCCAGTCGTTTGATGAGCTCCTACAATGAGCAGTTCTTC.

This clone was detected only once. The rearrangement joins TRBV28 to TRBJ2-1; D could derive from TRBD1 or TRBD2 (5 bases each). V was cut by 2 bases and J by 5 bases, with 25 bases left in between. The CDR3 consists of 19 residues. Germline V gene lookup returns CDR1 MDHEN and CDR2 SYDVKM. The CDR3 DNA sequence: TGTGCCAGCAGTTTAAGTTCTGGGCTCGGGACGACTACTGACAATGAGCAGTTCTTC. Translated: CASSLSSGLGTTTDNEQFF. Together with reference TRBV28 and TRBJ2-1, the CDR3 gives the full variable domain: DVKVTQSSRYLVKRTGEKVFLECVQDMDHENMFWYRQDPGLGLRLIYFSYDVKMKEKGDIPEGYSVSREKKERFSLILESASTNQTSMYLCASSLSSGLGTTTDNEQFFGPGTRLTVL.

This rearrangement joins TRBV11-2 to TRBJ1-4, with D uncertain. This CDR3 is 17 amino acids long. Germline V gene lookup returns CDR1 SGHAT and CDR2 FQNNGV. Trimming shortened V by 5 bases and J by 2 bases, and 18 bases separated the two germline ends. CDR3 coding DNA: TGTGCCAGCAGCCCGGGGAGGGAGGCTTCGACTAATGAAAAACTGTTTTTT. Amino acid sequence: CASSPGREASTNEKLFF.